This TCR beta chain was profiled in a study of a mutant IDH1 vaccine in newly diagnosed glioma (dated by TCRdb to the early 2020s). Study-level background: In the chemotherapy-containing groups, vaccination started alongside temozolomide cycles, whereas in patients who had radiotherapy alone it started 4-6 weeks after radiotherapy. For exploratory analyses, longitudinal TCRB deep sequencing was carried out in 25 treated patients wherever samples were available. Peripheral blood samples were drawn at six visits, namely V03 (baseline), V05, V07, V10, V12 and V13. Of the roughly 31 treated patients, approximately 62% were male and approximately 38% were female, and the mean age was roughly 38 years. Prior to enrollment, standard therapy consisting of radiotherapy alone, temozolomide alone, or radiochemotherapy with temozolomide had been administered to patients, with the combination being received by most patients. The week-35 safety follow-up was designated visit V12, and the week-47 end of study was designated visit V13.

Receptors were amplified or captured by the immunoSEQ multiplex PCR assay. Following the manufacturer's protocol, the hsTCRB Kit was used to amplify rearranged TCR beta chain sequences. TCRB libraries were sequenced on an Illumina MiSeq. The authors processed their data as follows. Demultiplexing, trimming and gene mapping were performed with the kit vendor's proprietary platform. The clones in this table, taken by TCRdb from immuneACCESS, are in-frame only. Not every clone is retained; where verified, under half of the shortfall comes from an unresolved V gene, and the cause of the rest is unknown. Clone size and V and J calls were adopted from that table, with D and trimming inferred from the DNA. This sample gives fewer than 90,000 clones in total; approximately 84% of them show up just once. Of the sample, 9.5% to 15% falls within the top ten clones. Findings and caveats that apply to the study as a whole: Selection of PBMC samples for TCRB deep sequencing was based on availability. No apparent relationship was observed between pseudoprogression and alterations in the top peripheral T cell clonotypes detected by TCRB sequencing. Vaccine-induced immune responses across multiple MHC alleles were detected in over 85% of patients. According to the authors, sample limitations meant that analyses of patient blood samples could not be reproduced.

Worth noting for this clone: This receptor's antigen is unknown. Base qualities are not at hand, and no much larger clone is one base apart.

What the time point label conveys for this sample: week 35, safety follow-up. Each vaccine dose was 300 ug of a 20-mer mutant IDH1 peptide in Montanide, given subcutaneously with topical imiquimod. Across visits V03 through V10, patients got a total of eight vaccinations, given in weeks 1, 3, 5, 7, 11, 15, 19 and 23. The donors had newly diagnosed IDH1-mutant astrocytomas of WHO grade 3 or 4 that showed loss of nuclear ATRX. The samples were drawn from NOA16, a multicentre, single-arm, open-label phase I trial in Germany that tested a mutant IDH1 peptide vaccine in humans for the first time. Genomic DNA for TCRB sequencing was isolated from EDTA blood with the DNeasy Blood and Tissue Kit. CDR1 LNHDA and CDR2 SQIVND are derived from the germline V gene (reference sequence). Trimming takes 1 base from V and 7 bases from J, and the germline ends sit 10 bases apart. There are 13 amino acids in the CDR3, from cysteine to phenylalanine inclusive. Only CDR3 DNA is held: 39 bases, read in frame from base 1.

This clonotype was obtained from a man between 18 and 29 years old with glioma. Specimen: PBMCs, collected from a glioma patient whose treatment included an IDH1 peptide vaccine. The chain is made from TRBV19 and TRBJ2-5; the D gene identity is not certain. The CDR3 protein is CASSIGEFGTQYF. The DNA sequence reads TGTGCCAGTAGTATAGGAGAGTTTGGGACCCAGTACTTC.